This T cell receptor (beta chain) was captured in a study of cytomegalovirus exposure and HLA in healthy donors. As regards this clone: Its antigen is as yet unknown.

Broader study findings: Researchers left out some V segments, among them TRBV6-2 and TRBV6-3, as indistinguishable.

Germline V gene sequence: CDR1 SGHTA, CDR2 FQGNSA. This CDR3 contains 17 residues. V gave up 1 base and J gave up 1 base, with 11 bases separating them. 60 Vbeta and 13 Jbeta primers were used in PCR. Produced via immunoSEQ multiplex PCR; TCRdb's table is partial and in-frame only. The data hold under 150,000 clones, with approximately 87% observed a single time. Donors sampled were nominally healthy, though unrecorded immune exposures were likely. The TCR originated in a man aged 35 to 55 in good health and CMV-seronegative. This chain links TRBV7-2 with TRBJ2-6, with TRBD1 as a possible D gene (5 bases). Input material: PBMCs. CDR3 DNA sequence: TGTGCCAGCAGCTTAGGCCCTCCAGGGTCTGGGGCCAACGTCCTGACTTTC. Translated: CASSLGPPGSGANVLTF.